These T cell receptor beta chains were read from a single sample in a study of persistence of HIV-infected CD4 T cells. Sequencing was performed with immunoSEQ multiplex PCR; in TCRdb, only in-frame clones are kept and a portion is missing. The sample has 40,000 or so clones; about 87% are singletons. These receptors' antigens are unknown. This specimen was CD4+ T cells sorted from PBMCs after approximately 19-hour stimulation, taken from a patient who received antiretroviral therapy. The receptor set was obtained from an adult woman with HIV who was CMV-seropositive. CDR3s include the opening cysteine and the closing phenylalanine or tryptophan.

V	J	CDR3
TRBV18	TRBJ2-2	CASSPKGYGELFF
TRBV10-3	TRBJ1-1	CATLERFSGTGAGNTEAFF
TRBV12-5	TRBJ1-1	CASGTLGATEAFF
TRBV6-5	TRBJ2-3	CASRMTADTQYF
TRBV12-3/TRBV12-4	TRBJ2-3	CASRGATDTQYF
TRBV7-8	TRBJ1-1	CASSLAEGTLNTEAFF
TRBV3-1/TRBV3-2	TRBJ2-7	CASSQGFGVGEQYF
TRBV7-7	TRBJ2-2	CASSNGGGNTGELFF
TRBV6-1	TRBJ2-7	CASSEVQAVVGSQYF
TRBV7-2	TRBJ1-2	CASSSTGGLNYGYTF
TRBV30	TRBJ2-7	CAWSVNRAGEQYF
TRBV9	TRBJ1-1	CASSAGRVNTEAFF
TRBV15	TRBJ2-3	CATSRDRGHTQYF
TRBV6-5	TRBJ2-2	CASSYARYTGELFF
TRBV7-2	TRBJ2-7	CASSLGTYEQYF
TRBV3-1/TRBV3-2	TRBJ1-2	CASSQGGGQSTYGYTF
TRBV2	TRBJ1-2	CASSNGGTGGAGGGYTF
TRBV6-5	TRBJ1-1	CASSKGQLAFF
TRBV14	TRBJ1-1	CASSQDWGTEAFF
TRBV29-1	TRBJ2-5	CSVEGLAGRQETQYF
TRBV4-1	TRBJ1-2	CASSPGHQGNYGYTF
TRBV6-5	TRBJ1-2	CASSYSMQLNYGYTF
TRBV11-2	TRBJ2-3	CASSLQRTDTQYF
TRBV6-1	TRBJ1-2	CASQDTATYGYTF
TRBV5-1	TRBJ2-1	CASSWTFGSYNEQFF
TRBV27	TRBJ1-2	CASVTWTGGYGYTF
TRBV19	TRBJ2-3	CASSIWGSTDTQYF
TRBV7-2	TRBJ2-2	CASSLRERGNTGELFF
TRBV5-1	TRBJ2-5	CASSLRGQETQYF
TRBV5-4	TRBJ2-3	CASSPNRGGFSTDTQYF
TRBV3-1/TRBV3-2	TRBJ2-6	CASSQEGQRWGANVLTF
TRBV11-3	TRBJ2-3	CASSLGQGGGSDTQYF
TRBV3-1/TRBV3-2	TRBJ2-6	CASSPILGQGNSGANVLTF
TRBV6-5	TRBJ2-3	CASSYRRPSTDTQYF
TRBV19	TRBJ2-1	CASGTGVSNEQFF
TRBV7-8	TRBJ2-5	CASSLTWGLAGGKPLETQYF
TRBV5-1	TRBJ2-2	CASSATRTGGISGELFF
TRBV29-1	TRBJ2-5	CSVAPGSAQETQYF
TRBV14	TRBJ1-2	CASSQGTVTYGYTF
TRBV5-5	TRBJ1-1	CASSLLIWGVDTEAFF
TRBV19	TRBJ2-2	CASSIGITGELFF
TRBV5-1	TRBJ1-2	CASSLERVDGYTF
TRBV5-5	TRBJ1-1	CASSLEGSSMGTEAFF
TRBV27	TRBJ1-1	CASRRPGSTEAFF
TRBV10-1	TRBJ2-3	CASSPSGGANGQYF
TRBV9	TRBJ2-5	CASSDGTGSRETQYF
TRBV18	TRBJ1-6	CASSPGTIENSPLHF
TRBV6-5	TRBJ1-1	CASTKRGVNTEAFF
TRBV6-5	TRBJ2-3	CASSHFLAGGLGTQYF
TRBV19	TRBJ1-5	CASSMGTGGHQPQHF
TRBV13	TRBJ1-3	CASSFSDRERNTIYF
TRBV5-1	TRBJ2-3	CASSFSGGFTDTQYF
TRBV10-3	TRBJ2-1	CAISAGYTNYNEQFF
TRBV30	TRBJ1-1	CAWTYNKARATAFF
TRBV5-1	TRBJ2-3	CASSYQQTSRTDTQYF
TRBV27	TRBJ1-1	CASSSRDLAFF
TRBV18	TRBJ1-4	CASSRNRGSNEKLFF
TRBV19	TRBJ2-2	CASEERLAWGTGELFF
TRBV5-1	TRBJ2-5	CASSLEGQETQYF
TRBV19	TRBJ1-3	CASSIGGTTIYF